A selection of T cell receptor beta chains follows, all from one sample in a study of T cell responses to AZD1222 COVID-19 vaccine. Clones were read by immunoSEQ multiplex PCR, and TCRdb kept only the in-frame ones, dropping some. The sample yields some 200,000 clones, just over 90% seen once. The sequences come from peripheral blood, collected on day 0 of AZD1222 vaccination. The receptors originated from an adult in good health. Both conserved end residues are part of each CDR3. A D gene is named only where the DNA matches it firmly. Some rows have no size entry. The others give once, few or many, or a class for an expanded clone.

-	14	TRBV28	TRBJ1-5	-	TGTGCCAGCAGTTACGGGTTAGCGGGGCAGCCCCAGCATTTT	CASSYGLAGQPQHF
-	16	TRBV6-2/TRBV6-3	TRBJ2-2	TRBD2	TGTGCCAGCAGTCCGGACTTCGGGGGGGCGCCCGGGGAGCTGTTTTTT	CASSPDFGGAPGELFF
-	12	TRBV24-1	TRBJ2-1	-	TGTGCCACCAGTGGGGACCAGACCGAGCAGTTCTTC	CATSGDQTEQFF
-	15	TRBV27	TRBJ2-2	-	TGTGCCAGCAGCCATCAGGGCGGGAACACCGGGGAGCTGTTTTTT	CASSHQGGNTGELFF
-	14	TRBV4-1	TRBJ2-7	-	TGCGCCAGCAGCCAACAAGCTCCGGACTACGAGCAGTACTTC	CASSQQAPDYEQYF
-	17	TRBV6-4	TRBJ2-6	TRBD2	TGTGCCAGGAGTGAGCGGGGAGAGGCCCTTGGGGCCAACGTCCTGACTTTC	CARSERGEALGANVLTF
-	16	TRBV2	TRBJ2-1	TRBD2	TGTGCCAGCAATGCCGGGGCGGGGGGCGGAAGGGATGAGCAGTTCTTC	CASNAGAGGGRDEQFF
-	14	TRBV28	TRBJ1-2	TRBD1	TGTGCCAGCAGTTTATGGGACAGGGAATATGGCTACACCTTC	CASSLWDREYGYTF
-	14	TRBV5-1	TRBJ2-5	-	TGCGCCAGCAGCTGGGACTGGGACGGAGGCACCCAGTACTTC	CASSWDWDGGTQYF
-	15	TRBV5-6	TRBJ1-1	-	TGTGCCAGCAGCTTTGGAACAGGGCTGAACACTGAAGCTTTCTTT	CASSFGTGLNTEAFF
-	16	TRBV5-1	TRBJ2-7	TRBD2	TGCGCCAGCAGCTTGTCTAGCGGGAGTTCAGGATACGAGCAGTACTTC	CASSLSSGSSGYEQYF
-	9	TRBV28	TRBJ1-6	-	TGTGCCAGTAATTCACCCCTCCACTTT	CASNSPLHF
-	15	TRBV16	TRBJ2-7	-	TGTGCCAGCAGCCATACGGACAAAGGCACCTACGAGCAGTACTTC	CASSHTDKGTYEQYF
-	14	TRBV18	TRBJ2-1	TRBD2	TGTGCCAGCTCCGGGACTAGGTCCTACAATGAGCAGTTCTTC	CASSGTRSYNEQFF
-	14	TRBV5-1	TRBJ1-2	-	TGCGCCAGCAGCTCGGTGCCTGAGAACTATGGCTACACCTTC	CASSSVPENYGYTF
-	17	TRBV19	TRBJ1-5	-	TGTGCCAGTAGCCCGTCGGCTGCACAATGGGGCAATCAGCCCCAGCATTTT	CASSPSAAQWGNQPQHF
once	14	TRBV4-1	TRBJ1-4	-	TGCGCCAGCAGCCAGAGGACCGAGCGGGGAAAACTGTTTTTT	CASSQRTERGKLFF
-	18	TRBV15	TRBJ2-3	TRBD2	TGTGCCACCAGCAAAGAACCGACTAGCGGGAGCGATTCGGATACGCAGTATTTT	CATSKEPTSGSDSDTQYF
-	15	TRBV7-9	TRBJ2-7	TRBD1	TGTGCCAGCAGCCCTGCCGGGACAGCCTCCTACGAGCAGTACTTC	CASSPAGTASYEQYF
-	13	TRBV27	TRBJ2-7	TRBD1	TGTGCCAGCAGCCCAGGGACAGATTACGAGCAGTACTTC	CASSPGTDYEQYF
once	14	TRBV5-1	TRBJ1-1	-	TGCGCCAGCGGTCTGGTGGCTGGGGACACTGAAGCTTTCTTT	CASGLVAGDTEAFF
-	13	TRBV7-9	TRBJ1-2	TRBD1	TGTGCCAGCAGCATCCAGGGGGTGGCGGGCTACACCTTC	CASSIQGVAGYTF
once	14	TRBV15	TRBJ2-7	TRBD2	TGTGCCACCAGCAGCCGGGAGGCCCTCTACGAGCAGTACTTC	CATSSREALYEQYF
-	14	TRBV10-3	TRBJ1-2	TRBD1	TGTGCCATCACCGAAACAGGGGCGGGCTATGGCTACACCTTC	CAITETGAGYGYTF
-	12	TRBV6-6	TRBJ1-1	-	-	CASSSSYTEAFF
once	15	TRBV5-4	TRBJ2-7	-	TGTGCCAGCAGCCCACCTCGCGGGGGCCGGGACGAGCAGTACTTC	CASSPPRGGRDEQYF
-	14	TRBV6-1	TRBJ2-7	-	TGTGCCAGCAGTGAAATCGGACAGAATCGCGGGCAGTACTTC	CASSEIGQNRGQYF
-	15	TRBV5-6	TRBJ2-7	TRBD1	TGTGCCAGCAGCGGGTGGGGGACAGGGGGCTACGAGCAGTACTTC	CASSGWGTGGYEQYF
-	18	TRBV6-4	TRBJ2-1	TRBD2	TGTGCCAGCAGCCCAAAGGTTGGTGGAGCTCGGGAGGTCAATGAGCAGTTCTTC	CASSPKVGGAREVNEQFF
-	17	TRBV5-1	TRBJ1-3	-	TGCGCCAGCAGCTTGGGTTTCGAGGGGCTCTCTGGAAACACCATATATTTT	CASSLGFEGLSGNTIYF
-	14	TRBV7-2	TRBJ1-1	-	TGTGCCAGCAGTCGCCGGACCGTGAACACTGAAGCTTTCTTT	CASSRRTVNTEAFF
once	10	TRBV20-1	TRBJ2-1	-	TGCAGTGCTAGTATCGATGAGCAGTTCTTC	CSASIDEQFF
-	14	TRBV7-7	TRBJ2-5	TRBD2	TGTGCCAGCAGCCGCAGCGGGGCGACGGAGACCCAGTACTTC	CASSRSGATETQYF
-	13	TRBV27	TRBJ2-7	-	TGTGCCAGCAGTTTTGCAGGGAGCTACGAGCAGTACTTC	CASSFAGSYEQYF
-	14	TRBV2	TRBJ2-6	-	TGTGCCAGCAAGAAGGAGTCTGGGGCCAACGTCCTGACTTTC	CASKKESGANVLTF
-	15	TRBV2	TRBJ1-4	-	TGTGCCAGCAGTCCCAGGACAGCAACTAATGAAAAACTGTTTTTT	CASSPRTATNEKLFF
-	13	TRBV14	TRBJ2-4	-	TGTTTTAGACAGGCCCTAGCCAAAAACATTCAGTACTTC	CFRQALAKNIQYF
-	15	TRBV2	TRBJ1-4	TRBD1	TGTGCCAGCAGGGAGACCGGGACAGGCGGTGAAAAACTGTTTTTT	CASRETGTGGEKLFF
-	15	TRBV5-4	TRBJ2-1	TRBD1	TGTGCCAGCAGCTGGACAGGGCGTATCTACAATGAGCAGTTCTTC	CASSWTGRIYNEQFF
-	15	TRBV5-1	TRBJ2-3	TRBD2	TGCGCCAGCAGCTCGGGGACTACTAGCACAGATACGCAGTATTTT	CASSSGTTSTDTQYF
-	13	TRBV20-1	TRBJ2-5	-	TGCAGTGCTAGTTTCCAGGGGGGAGAGACCCAGTACTTC	CSASFQGGETQYF
-	17	TRBV9	TRBJ2-5	TRBD2	TGTGCCAGCAGCGGCGGGTTAGCGGGGGGGAACCAAGAGACCCAGTACTTC	CASSGGLAGGNQETQYF
-	16	TRBV10-3	TRBJ1-1	TRBD1	TGTGCCATCAGTGAGTCCTTGACAGGGGGACGGACTGAAGCTTTCTTT	CAISESLTGGRTEAFF
-	14	TRBV5-1	TRBJ1-4	TRBD1	TGCGCCAGCAGCTTGGACAGGGGGAGCGAAAAACTGTTTTTT	CASSLDRGSEKLFF
-	14	TRBV24-1	TRBJ1-2	TRBD1	TGTGCCACCAGTGAGCTGGACAGGACCCATGGCTACACCTTC	CATSELDRTHGYTF
-	16	TRBV7-9	TRBJ1-2	-	TGTGCCAGCAGCCCTTCCCATCAGGGGCAGGGCTATGGCTACACCTTC	CASSPSHQGQGYGYTF
-	15	TRBV6-5	TRBJ2-1	TRBD2	TGTGCCAGCAGTCCCCGCCCGGGAGGAATATATGAGCAGTTCTTC	CASSPRPGGIYEQFF
-	13	TRBV5-4	TRBJ2-1	TRBD1	TGTGCCAGCAGCGGGACAGGCTACAATGAGCAGTTCTTC	CASSGTGYNEQFF
few	13	TRBV3-1/TRBV3-2	TRBJ2-1	-	TGTGCCAGCAGCCGACAAATGGGTAATGAGCAGTTCTTC	CASSRQMGNEQFF
-	13	TRBV19	TRBJ2-5	-	TGTGCCAGTAGTGCGGGGCCCGGAGAGACCCAGTACTTC	CASSAGPGETQYF
-	18	TRBV27	TRBJ1-5	-	TGTGCCAGCAGTTTATCGGAGACGGAGGTCATACGCAATCAGCCCCAGCATTTT	CASSLSETEVIRNQPQHF
-	17	TRBV9	TRBJ2-3	TRBD2	TGTGCCAGCAGCGGACCTCAAGCGGGAGGGCCGACAGATACGCAGTATTTT	CASSGPQAGGPTDTQYF
-	18	TRBV7-3	TRBJ1-1	TRBD1	TGTGCCAGCAGCTTGTTAACAGGGGGCGATGGACGAAACACTGAAGCTTTCTTT	CASSLLTGGDGRNTEAFF
-	17	TRBV9	TRBJ2-3	-	TGTGCCAGCAGCGCTATTTTAGCGGCCTATAGCACAGATACGCAGTATTTT	CASSAILAAYSTDTQYF
once	12	TRBV12-3/TRBV12-4	TRBJ2-7	-	TGTGCCAGCAGTTTAATCCGCTACGAGCAGTACTTC	CASSLIRYEQYF
-	13	TRBV10-3	TRBJ1-1	-	TGTGCCATCAGTGAGTGGGGGGGCACTGAAGCTTTCTTT	CAISEWGGTEAFF
few	14	TRBV5-1	TRBJ1-1	-	TGCGCCAGCAGCTTGGTTACCACTGGCACTGAAGCTTTCTTT	CASSLVTTGTEAFF